This T cell receptor beta chain comes out of a study of breast tumors, draining lymph nodes, adjacent tissues. Breast cancer patients provided tissue from their axillary draining lymph nodes. TCRdb ran MiXCR on the multiplex PCR reads and lists one entry per CDR3 protein. The sample records tens of thousands of distinct CDR3 sequences, approximately 30% being singletons. This clonotype was counted ten times or more. This CDR3 has 17 amino acids. The TCR comes from a female donor with breast cancer. Some clones in this sample may be carry-over from other donors' samples. The V call is TRBV3-2, the J call TRBJ2-5; the D segment call TRBD1 is taken from the table without a DNA check. TRBV3-2 is a known pseudogene. Material for sequencing was axillary lymph node tissue. CDR3 DNA: TGTGCCAGCAGCCCCTGGTCGGAGACAGGGGTTGGAGAGACCCAGTACTTC. Translation: CASSPWSETGVGETQYF.